This T cell receptor (beta chain) was sequenced for a study of T cells after yellow fever vaccination. The V end was cut by 3 bases, the J end by 3 bases, with 8 bases between. The V gene's germline CDR1 is ENHRY and CDR2 SYGVKD. This CDR3 has 13 residues. This clonotype showed up just a few times. TCRdb redid the calling of the 5' RACE reads with MiXCR, one entry per CDR3 protein. The data show around 300,000 distinct CDR3 sequences, with over 10% seen just once and 0.4% to 0.65% held by the top ten. The source is a young man who received the YFV17D yellow fever vaccine. The chain couples TRBV10-3 to TRBJ1-1; D gene uncertain. This specimen consisted of CD4+ T cells sorted from PBMCs, obtained 45 days after the yellow fever booster vaccination. The CDR3 DNA reads as TGTGCCATCAGTGACCGCCAATACACTGAAGCTTTCTTT. As protein: CAISDRQYTEAFF.